The 5 T cell receptor beta chains presented below share a single source sample, sequenced in a study of cytomegalovirus exposure and HLA in healthy donors (dated 2017 in TCRdb). The library was made by the immunoSEQ multiplex PCR assay. The multiplex PCR relied on a mix of 60 forward primers for TCR Vbeta segments and 13 reverse primers for TCR Jbeta segments. Held by TCRdb, this immuneACCESS table contains in-frame sequences only and omits some clones. Under half of the omission traces to an unresolved V gene where checked; the cause of the rest is unknown. In this sample the table shows around 110,000 clones, roughly 72% of which occur a single time. The top ten clones comprise about 8% of the sample. The sequencing input was PBMCs. These receptor sequences come from a man younger than 45 in good health and CMV-seronegative.

This chain links TRBV2 with TRBJ1-4; 9 nucleotides line up with TRBD1. Germline CDR1 SNHLY, CDR2 FYNNEI. This CDR3 is built from 18 residues. Trimming took 6 bases from V and 4 from J; bases not matched to a gene: 15. The CDR3 DNA sequence: TGTGCCAGCAGCCCTGGACAGGGGAGGGGAACTGGTAATGAAAAACTGTTTTTT. Its protein is CASSPGQGRGTGNEKLFF.

The CDR3 coding sequence is TGCGCCAGCAGCTTGGACTTGCCGGGACAGGGCTACGAGCAGTACTTC. The encoded protein is CASSLDLPGQGYEQYF. The rearrangement links TRBV5-1 to TRBJ2-7, with TRBD1 identical over 9 bases. The trim removed 0 bases at V and 3 bases at J, leaving 7 bases unmatched. CDR1 SGHRS and CDR2 YFSETQ come from the germline V gene. The CDR3 has 16 residues. The full variable domain, with the rest looked up from reference TRBV5-1 and TRBJ2-7, is KAGVTQTPRYLIKTRGQQVTLSCSPISGHRSVSWYQQTPGQGLQFLFEYFSETQRNKGNFPGRFSGRQFSNSRSEMNVSTLELGDSALYLCASSLDLPGQGYEQYFGPGTRLTVT.

There are a few counts of this clone. The chain employs TRBV6-1 and TRBJ2-7; D is unclear. The CDR3 is 13 residues long. Germline CDR1 is MNHNS and CDR2 is SASEGT. Trimming removed 5 bases at V and 1 base at J, with 9 bases between. For the CDR3, the DNA is TGTGCCAGCAGTCTCGGGTCGTCCTACGAGCAGTACTTC. This sequence encodes CASSLGSSYEQYF.

The CDR3 nucleotides are TGTGCCAGCATAGCCACCCGAACGGCAGATACGCAGTATTTT. The encoded protein is CASIATRTADTQYF. The chain is built from TRBV6-5 and TRBJ2-3; D is unresolved. CDR3 length equals 14 residues. V lost 7 bases and J lost 4, with 15 bases in between. Germline V lookup: CDR1 MNHEY, CDR2 SVGAGI.

The chain recombines TRBV19 with TRBJ2-1; maybe TRBD2 (5 bases). This CDR3 is built from 14 residues. V lost 4 bases and J lost 3, with 10 bases in between. Germline-derived CDR1 and CDR2 are LNHDA and SQIVND (reference sequence). The CDR3 DNA follows: TGTGCCAGTAGTACCCCTGGACTCTACAATGAGCAGTTCTTC. It codes for CASSTPGLYNEQFF.